This T cell receptor beta chain originates from a study of cytomegalovirus exposure and HLA in healthy donors. Germline assignment: CDR1 MDHEN and CDR2 SYDVKM. This CDR3 spans 16 amino acids. Use of 60 Vbeta and 13 Jbeta primers characterized the PCR. Clones were read by immunoSEQ multiplex PCR, and TCRdb kept only the in-frame ones, dropping some. Of some 89,000 clones in the sample, roughly 85% were seen once. This TCR came from a middle-aged man in good health and CMV-seropositive. Sequenced: PBMCs. The genes are TRBV28 and TRBJ2-5; 7 nucleotides line up with TRBD2. Gene TRBJ2-7 matches the end of the DNA better, so the J call may be wrong. DNA for the CDR3: TGTGCCAGCAGTTCTCCCGAAGCGGGGCACTTCTACGAGCAGTACTTC. Translated, it gives CASSSPEAGHFYEQYF.